The 30 T cell receptor beta chains below all came from one sample that was sequenced in a study of long-term antiretroviral therapy in people with HIV. Survey-level immunoSEQ v3.0 assays were run. Here immunoSEQ multiplex PCR was the method, and the copy in TCRdb shows in-frame clones only, minus some. The sample contains roughly 33,000 clones, 78% of which appear only once. Sequencing used unsorted PBMCs, obtained 3.1 years after starting antiretroviral therapy. The receptors were gathered from a woman aged 45-65 years with HIV.

Concerning this clone: The sample contains more than one DNA sequence encoding this CDR3. CDR3 coding DNA: TGTGCCAGCAGCCTCAATTCACCCCTCCACTTT. As protein: CASSLNSPLHF. The rearrangement links TRBV7-2 to TRBJ1-6; no reliable D call. V was shortened by 5 bases and J by 7 bases, with 3 bases between the two germline ends. CDR1 is SGHTA, CDR2 FQGNSA, per germline. There are 11 residues in the CDR3.

V and J are TRBV7-9 and TRBJ2-3, with 7 positions matching TRBD1. The CDR3 extends over 14 amino acids. Germline CDR1 and CDR2: SEHNR and FQNEAQ (reference sequence). Germline trimming cut 6 bases from V and 2 bases from J; bases unmatched to any gene: 5. The DNA of the CDR3 is TGTGCCAGCAGAGACAGGGCTCTCACAGATACGCAGTATTTT. Its translation is CASRDRALTDTQYF.

The chain couples TRBV5-1 to TRBJ2-2; the match to TRBD1 covers 12 bases. The V segment lost 4 bases and the J segment 3 bases; nucleotides outside the gene matches: 7. This CDR3 is 17 amino acids long. Germline CDR1 is SGHRS and CDR2 is YFSETQ. In DNA, the CDR3 is TGCGCCAGCAGCCCCGGGACAGGGGGCGCTTACACCGGGGAGCTGTTTTTT. It yields the protein CASSPGTGGAYTGELFF.

This clone is a singleton in its sample. The chain couples TRBV19 to TRBJ1-2, with D uncertain. Trimming took 4 bases from V and 2 from J, leaving 23 bases between them. CDR1 and CDR2 from the germline V gene are LNHDA and SQIVND (reference sequence). The CDR3 spans 18 residues. The chain's CDR3 is CASSTITNLGVQNYGYTF. The CDR3 DNA is TGTGCCAGTAGTACCATTACTAATTTAGGAGTCCAGAACTATGGCTACACCTTC.

The J gene is TRBJ2-3, the V gene TRBV7-8; TRBD1 aligns across 7 bases. Germline lookup yields CDR1 SGHVS and CDR2 FQNEAQ. V lost 1 base, J lost 0 bases, and 10 bases stayed unmatched. The CDR3 consists of 18 residues. The CDR3 here is CASSLVATGTVSTDTQYF. The CDR3 nucleotides are TGTGCCAGCAGCTTAGTTGCCACCGGGACAGTTAGCACAGATACGCAGTATTTT.

The rearrangement uses TRBV7-8 and TRBJ2-2, with 10 bases matching TRBD2. Germline V gene sequence: CDR1 SGHVS, CDR2 FQNEAQ. This CDR3 has 19 amino acids. Losses at the gene ends were 3 bases for V and 1 base for J; bases not matched to a gene: 11. The CDR3 sequence is CASSFPGPSGGLNTGELFF. The CDR3 DNA reads as TGTGCCAGCAGCTTCCCAGGCCCTAGCGGGGGATTGAACACCGGGGAGCTGTTTTTT.

The CDR3 loop reads CASSERSGNYNEQFF. The CDR3 DNA reads as TGTGCCAGCAGTGAACGAAGCGGCAATTACAATGAGCAGTTCTTC. The chain combines TRBV6-4 with TRBJ2-1, with a weak D call TRBD2 (5 bases). Between the trimmed V and J ends, which lost 3 bases and 4 bases, there was a span of 13 bases. The CDR3 runs to 15 residues. The germline gives CDR1 MRHNA, CDR2 SNTAGT.

As concerns this clone: A junction end diverges from the germline sequence, so it may reflect a read error. The J gene is TRBJ2-1, the V gene TRBV27; 7 positions match TRBD2. This CDR3 has 16 residues. Looked up from germline, CDR1 is MNHEY and CDR2 is SMNVEV (reference sequence). DNA of the CDR3: TGTGCCAGCAGTGGGCGACTAGCACTCTCCCACAATGAGCAGTTCTTC. Translation gives CASSGRLALSHNEQFF.

This clone was seen a single time. The chain's CDR3 is CASSELAGLHEQFF. CDR3 coding DNA: TGCGCCAGCAGTGAACTAGCGGGGTTACATGAGCAGTTCTTC. The chain recombines TRBV10-1 with TRBJ2-1, with 10 bases fitting TRBD2. V lost 3 bases and J lost 8; bases outside the gene matches: 4. The CDR3 sequence is 14 residues long. Germline CDR1 WNHNN, CDR2 SYGVQD (reference sequence).

The chain is built from TRBV11-2 and TRBJ2-5, with 16 nucleotides matching TRBD2. This CDR3 comprises 16 residues. J gave up 5 bases and V 5 bases, and 5 bases lay outside the gene matches. CDR1 and CDR2 (germline): SGHAT, FQNNGV. CDR3 sequence: CASSHGTSGRGETQYF. Written as DNA, the CDR3 is TGTGCCAGCAGCCACGGGACTAGCGGGAGGGGGGAGACCCAGTACTTC.

The genes are TRBV4-1 and TRBJ2-1, with unresolved D. The CDR3 length is 12 residues. The germline V gene encodes CDR1 MGHRA and CDR2 YSYEKL. The V gene lost 1 base and the J gene lost 7 bases, with 5 bases spanning the gap. CDR3 sequence: CASSQVPNEQFF. CDR3 nucleotides: TGCGCCAGCAGCCAAGTCCCAAATGAGCAGTTCTTC.

The genes are TRBV6-1 and TRBJ1-5; TRBD1 agrees at 9 bases. V shed 5 bases, J shed 7 bases, and the junction held 9 bases outside the gene matches. The CDR3 totals 15 residues. The germline V gene has CDR1 MNHNS and CDR2 SASEGT. CDR3 in DNA: TGTGCCAGCAGTTCGGGACAGGGATTTGAGCAGCCCCAGCATTTT. Protein: CASSSGQGFEQPQHF.

The gene calls are TRBV20-1 and TRBJ2-7; D ambiguous. CDR1 is DFQATT, CDR2 SNEGSKA, per germline (reference sequence). The CDR3 is 11 residues long. The ends were cut back, 2 bases at V and 4 bases at J, with 6 bases in the middle. CDR3 residues: CSARPQYEQYF. DNA of the CDR3: TGCAGTGCTAGACCCCAGTACGAGCAGTACTTC.

The chain uses TRBV5-4 and TRBJ2-2, with no clear D. The CDR3 is 12 residues long. Trimming stripped 1 base from V and 4 bases from J, with 2 bases between. Germline V gene data show CDR1 as SGHNT and CDR2 as YYREEE (reference sequence). The CDR3 nucleotides read TGTGCCAGCAGCTTGTCCACCGGGGAGCTGTTTTTT. Translation: CASSLSTGELFF.

The chain recombines TRBV15 with TRBJ1-4; 9 bases fit TRBD1. V gave up 4 bases and J gave up 4 bases; unmatched junction bases: 4. The CDR3 covers 15 residues. CDR1 and CDR2 (germline): LNHNV, YYDKDF (reference sequence). The CDR3 nucleotides are TGTGCCACCAGCACGCGACAGGGGGATAATGAAAAACTGTTTTTT. Amino acid sequence: CATSTRQGDNEKLFF.

The gene calls are TRBV19 and TRBJ1-4; TRBD1 might be the D (6 bases). The CDR3 consists of 14 residues. The ends were cut back, 1 base at V and 8 bases at J, with 11 bases in the middle. Per germline, CDR1 LNHDA and CDR2 SQIVND (reference sequence). The CDR3 nucleotides read TGTGCCAGTAGTATAGGCACAGGGCGAGAAAAACTGTTTTTT. Its translation is CASSIGTGREKLFF.

V is TRBV4-1 and J is TRBJ1-3; 7 bases match TRBD1. CDR1 MGHRA and CDR2 YSYEKL come from the germline V gene. This CDR3 region has 15 residues. With V trimmed by 1 base and J by 2 bases, 2 bases remained unmatched. Here the CDR3 DNA reads TGCGCCAGCAGCCAAGTCACAGGGGCTGGAAACACCATATATTTT. Translating it yields CASSQVTGAGNTIYF.

The chain recombines TRBV21-1 with TRBJ2-5. TRBV21-1 is flagged as a pseudogene. The length of the CDR3 is 11 residues. The DNA for the CDR3 is TGTGCCAGCAGAACCCGAGAGACCCAGTACTTC. As protein: CASRTRETQYF.

This clone is labeled medium-sized (0.01 to 0.1%). The rearrangement links TRBV2 to TRBJ2-1, with 7 bases lining up with TRBD2. V lost 0 bases, J lost 4 bases, and 6 bases stayed unmatched. The CDR3 length is 16 residues. Germline V gene data show CDR1 as SNHLY and CDR2 as FYNNEI. CDR3 sequence: CASSEALGLGYNEQFF. DNA for the CDR3: TGTGCCAGCAGTGAAGCGCTCGGACTAGGTTACAATGAGCAGTTCTTC.

The chain combines TRBV27 with TRBJ2-5, with 9 bases matching TRBD1. The CDR3 is made up of 18 amino acids. CDR1 and CDR2 from the germline V gene are MNHEY and SMNVEV (reference sequence). With V trimmed by 4 bases and J by 4 bases, 16 bases remained unmatched. CDR3: CASSSDLPGQGMVETQYF. CDR3 bases: TGTGCCAGCAGTTCAGACTTACCGGGACAGGGTATGGTAGAGACCCAGTACTTC.

The V call is TRBV28, the J call TRBJ1-2; the match to TRBD1 covers 10 bases. The CDR3 spans 17 residues. CDR1 MDHEN and CDR2 SYDVKM come from the germline V gene. With 2 bases clipped from V and 4 bases from J, the junction kept 10 bases outside the gene matches. The CDR3 loop is CASSLGGQGVLIYGYTF. Written as DNA, the CDR3 is TGTGCCAGCAGTTTAGGCGGACAGGGGGTCCTGATCTATGGCTACACCTTC.

V is TRBV2 and J is TRBJ2-5; D uncertain. This CDR3 is built from 13 residues. The V end lost 6 bases, the J end lost 10 bases, and 18 bases lay between the germline ends. Germline V gene sequence: CDR1 SNHLY, CDR2 FYNNEI. The CDR3 DNA reads as TGTGCCAGCAGAGGGTTTGCGGAAGGAGACCAGTACTTC. Its protein is CASRGFAEGDQYF.

The chain joins TRBV15 to TRBJ2-1; perhaps TRBD1 as D (6 bases). CDR3 size: 14 residues. Between the trimmed V and J ends, which lost 0 bases and 7 bases, there was a span of 10 bases. Looked up from germline, CDR1 is LNHNV and CDR2 is YYDKDF (reference sequence). The DNA for the CDR3 is TGTGCCACCAGCAGAGACAGGGGTGGGAATGAGCAGTTCTTC. Amino acid sequence: CATSRDRGGNEQFF.

The J gene is TRBJ2-3, the V gene TRBV30; the match to TRBD2 covers 8 bases. The CDR3 totals 14 residues. V lost 2 bases to trimming and J lost 6 bases; unmatched junction nucleotides: 7. The V gene's germline CDR1 is GTSNPN and CDR2 SVGIG (reference sequence). CDR3 DNA sequence: TGTGCCTGGAGTAGGGTGGCTAGCGGGGATACGCAGTATTTT. It encodes CAWSRVASGDTQYF. The full variable domain, in which reference TRBV30 and TRBJ2-3 provide the parts outside the CDR3, is SQTIHQWPATLVQPVGSPLSLECTVEGTSNPNLYWYRQAAGRGLQLLFYSVGIGQISSEVPQNLSASRPQDRQFILSSKKLLLSDSGFYLCAWSRVASGDTQYFGPGTRLTVL.

This clone was seen once. The gene calls are TRBV27 and TRBJ2-5; 10 bases fit TRBD1. Germline-derived CDR1 and CDR2 are MNHEY and SMNVEV (reference sequence). The CDR3 spans 14 residues. Unmatched junction bases numbered 9, after V lost 10 bases and J lost 4 bases. The CDR3 sequence: CATNGQGERETQYF. The CDR3 coding sequence is TGTGCCACCAACGGACAGGGGGAGAGAGAGACCCAGTACTTC.

The CDR3 coding sequence is TGTGCTAGTGGTTTGGACGACAGGGGTGGGACTGAAGCTTTCTTT. Translated, it gives CASGLDDRGGTEAFF. The chain employs TRBV12-5 and TRBJ1-1; 8 positions match TRBD1. Germline assignment: CDR1 LGHNT and CDR2 FRNRAP. After removal of 1 base from V and 5 bases from J, the junction contained 6 bases not matched to a gene. This CDR3 spans 15 amino acids.

The chain employs TRBV28 and TRBJ1-4; D is ambiguous. Germline values: CDR1 MDHEN, CDR2 SYDVKM. V was clipped by 3 bases and J by 5 bases, with 10 bases between them. This CDR3 spans 14 amino acids. The CDR3 sequence: CASSFGGPNEKLFF. In DNA, the CDR3 is TGTGCCAGCAGTTTCGGCGGCCCCAATGAAAAACTGTTTTTT.

The V and J genes are TRBV11-3 and TRBJ2-7, with a possible D match to TRBD2 (5 bases). V dropped 6 bases and J dropped 0 bases, with 9 bases sitting between them. This CDR3 is built from 13 residues. Germline V CDR1 and CDR2: SGHNT, YENEEA. The CDR3 region has the DNA TGTGCCAGCAGAGGAGGCCCCTCCTACGAGCAGTACTTC. Its protein is CASRGGPSYEQYF.

The chain uses TRBV27 and TRBJ2-7; 7 bases agree with TRBD2. J gave up 4 bases and V 6 bases, and 9 bases lay outside the gene matches. The length of the CDR3 is 14 residues. Germline CDR1 MNHEY, CDR2 SMNVEV (reference sequence). CDR3 residues: CASSLGTKTYEQYV. The CDR3 coding sequence is TGTGCCAGCAGCCTCGGGACTAAAACTTACGAGCAGTACGTC.

This chain uses TRBV5-1 with TRBJ2-7, with TRBD2 as a possible D gene (5 bases). This CDR3 is 11 amino acids long. V dropped 2 bases and J dropped 6 bases, with 6 bases sitting between them. CDR1 and CDR2 (germline): SGHRS, YFSETQ. The CDR3 DNA sequence: TGCGCCAGCAGCTTCGGAGGCGAGCAGTACTTC. Its translation is CASSFGGEQYF.